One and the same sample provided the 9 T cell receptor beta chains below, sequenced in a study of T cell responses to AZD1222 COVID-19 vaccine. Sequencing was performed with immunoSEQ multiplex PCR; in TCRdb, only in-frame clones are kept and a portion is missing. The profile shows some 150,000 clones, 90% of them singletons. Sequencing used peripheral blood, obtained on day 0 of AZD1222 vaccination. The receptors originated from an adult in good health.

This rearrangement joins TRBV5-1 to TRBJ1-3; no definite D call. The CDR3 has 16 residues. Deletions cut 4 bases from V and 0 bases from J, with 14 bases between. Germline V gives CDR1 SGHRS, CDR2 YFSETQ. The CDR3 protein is CASSRGASDSGNTIYF. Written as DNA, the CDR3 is TGCGCCAGCAGCCGAGGTGCGTCGGACTCTGGAAACACCATATATTTT.

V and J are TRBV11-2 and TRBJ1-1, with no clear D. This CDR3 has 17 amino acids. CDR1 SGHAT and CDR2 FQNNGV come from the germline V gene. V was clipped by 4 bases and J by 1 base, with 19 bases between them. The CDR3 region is CASSSRALPQANTEAFF. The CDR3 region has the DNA TGTGCCAGCAGCTCACGGGCGCTTCCCCAAGCGAACACTGAAGCTTTCTTT.

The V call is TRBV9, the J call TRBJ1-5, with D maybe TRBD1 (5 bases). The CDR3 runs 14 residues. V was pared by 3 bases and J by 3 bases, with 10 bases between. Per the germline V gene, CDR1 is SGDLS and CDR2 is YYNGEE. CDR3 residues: CASSGDVNNQPQHF. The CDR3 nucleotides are TGTGCCAGCAGCGGGGACGTAAACAATCAGCCCCAGCATTTT.

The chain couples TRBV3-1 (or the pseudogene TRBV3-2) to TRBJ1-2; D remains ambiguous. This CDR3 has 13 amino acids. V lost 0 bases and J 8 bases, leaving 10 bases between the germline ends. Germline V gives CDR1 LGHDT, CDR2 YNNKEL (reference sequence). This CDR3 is CASSQDANQGYTF. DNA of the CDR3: TGTGCCAGCAGCCAAGATGCGAACCAGGGCTACACCTTC.

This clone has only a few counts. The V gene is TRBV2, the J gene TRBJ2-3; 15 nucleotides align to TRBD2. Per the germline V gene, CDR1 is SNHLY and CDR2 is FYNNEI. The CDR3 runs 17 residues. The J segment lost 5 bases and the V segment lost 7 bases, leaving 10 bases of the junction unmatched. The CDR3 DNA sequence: TGTGCCAGCATTCGTCTGGGACTAGCGGGGGGTGGAGATACGCAGTATTTT. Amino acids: CASIRLGLAGGGDTQYF.

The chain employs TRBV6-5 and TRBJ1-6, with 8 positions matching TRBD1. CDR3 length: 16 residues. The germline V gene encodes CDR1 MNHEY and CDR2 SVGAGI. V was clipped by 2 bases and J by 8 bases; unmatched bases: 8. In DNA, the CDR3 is TGTGCCAGCAGTTACCCTCGGACAGGGTCACATTCACCCCTCCACTTT. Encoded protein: CASSYPRTGSHSPLHF.

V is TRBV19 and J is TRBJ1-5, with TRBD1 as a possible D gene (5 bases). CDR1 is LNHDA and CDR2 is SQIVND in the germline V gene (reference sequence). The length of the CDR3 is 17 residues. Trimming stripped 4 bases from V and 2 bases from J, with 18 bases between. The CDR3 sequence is CASSRDSRREGNQPQHF. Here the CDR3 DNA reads TGTGCCAGTAGTAGAGACAGCAGGAGAGAGGGCAATCAGCCCCAGCATTTT.

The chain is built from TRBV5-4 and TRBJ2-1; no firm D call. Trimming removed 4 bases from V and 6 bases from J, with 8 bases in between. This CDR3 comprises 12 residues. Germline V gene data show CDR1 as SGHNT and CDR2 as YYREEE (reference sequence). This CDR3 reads CASSKTFNEQFF. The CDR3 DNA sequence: TGTGCCAGCAGCAAAACGTTCAATGAGCAGTTCTTC.

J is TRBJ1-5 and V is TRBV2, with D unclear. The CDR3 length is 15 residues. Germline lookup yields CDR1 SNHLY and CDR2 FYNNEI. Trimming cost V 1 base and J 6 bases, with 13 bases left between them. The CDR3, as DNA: TGTGCCAGCAGTGAAGGCGCATTTCAGCGTCAGCCCCAGCATTTT. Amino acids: CASSEGAFQRQPQHF.